This T cell receptor (beta chain) was observed in a study of T cells in Graves' hyperthyroidism and ophthalmopathy. RNA transcripts provided the source from which TCR beta CDR3 regions were amplified. Primed by the HTBI set, a first-round RT-PCR was run on the TCR CDR3. TCRdb fed the multiplex PCR reads into MiXCR, producing one record per CDR3 protein. The sample shows under 750,000 distinct CDR3 sequences, around 19% of them seen only once. This clonotype was sampled from a woman between 50 and 59 years old with Graves' hyperthyroidism that later progressed to Graves' ophthalmopathy. Sample: blood.

The CDR3 sequence is CASSPLRPGNTIYF. In nucleotides, the CDR3 is TGTGCCAGCAGCCCCCTTCGTCCGGGAAACACCATATATTTT. The chain couples TRBV7-6 to TRBJ1-3; D unresolved. V was clipped by 5 bases and J by 4 bases, with 12 bases between them. The V gene's germline CDR1 is SGHVS and CDR2 FNYEAQ. The CDR3 sequence is 14 residues long. Filled out from reference TRBV7-6 and TRBJ1-3, the complete variable domain reads GAGVSQSPRYKVTKRGQDVALRCDPISGHVSLYWYRQALGQGPEFLTYFNYEAQQDKSGLPNDRFSAERPEGSISTLTIQRTEQRDSAMYRCASSPLRPGNTIYFGEGSWLTVV.